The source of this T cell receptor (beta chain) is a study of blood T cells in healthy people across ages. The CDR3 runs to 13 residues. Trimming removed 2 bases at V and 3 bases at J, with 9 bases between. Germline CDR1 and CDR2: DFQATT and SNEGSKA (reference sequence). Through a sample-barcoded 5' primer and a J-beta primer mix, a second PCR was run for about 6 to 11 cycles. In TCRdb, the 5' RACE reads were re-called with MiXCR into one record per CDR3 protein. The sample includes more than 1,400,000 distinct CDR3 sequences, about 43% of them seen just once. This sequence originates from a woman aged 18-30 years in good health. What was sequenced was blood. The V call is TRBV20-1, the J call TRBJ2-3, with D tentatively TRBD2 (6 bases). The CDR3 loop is CSARPAGTDTQYF. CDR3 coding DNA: TGCAGTGCTAGACCCGCGGGAACAGATACGCAGTATTTT.